Sequencing of this TCR beta chain was carried out in a study of blood T cell repertoires in COVID-19. Turning to the study itself: COVID-19 samples, acute and convalescent, were from the United States, Italy and Spain. T cells, B-cell-depleted T cells, or PBMCs provided the cDNA or gDNA that served as material.

CDR1 is KGHSH and CDR2 is LQKENI in the germline V gene. This CDR3 is built from 13 residues. The ends were cut back, 3 bases at V and 0 bases at J, with 5 bases in the middle. Original methodology: Nucleated cell counts were estimated from reference gene primer amplification. TCRdb's table, derived via immunoSEQ multiplex PCR, lists solely in-frame clones and lacks some. V and J calls plus clone size are reproduced from that table; the DNA served to infer D and trimming. Of a few hundred thousand clones in the sample, around 82% were seen once. The J gene is TRBJ2-5, the V gene TRBV18; the D gene is possibly TRBD2 (5 bases). Input material: peripheral blood. This TCR was sampled from a young woman with acute or convalescent COVID-19. CDR3 bases: TGTGCCAGCTCACCGAGGGACCAAGAGACCCAGTACTTC. Translated: CASSPRDQETQYF.